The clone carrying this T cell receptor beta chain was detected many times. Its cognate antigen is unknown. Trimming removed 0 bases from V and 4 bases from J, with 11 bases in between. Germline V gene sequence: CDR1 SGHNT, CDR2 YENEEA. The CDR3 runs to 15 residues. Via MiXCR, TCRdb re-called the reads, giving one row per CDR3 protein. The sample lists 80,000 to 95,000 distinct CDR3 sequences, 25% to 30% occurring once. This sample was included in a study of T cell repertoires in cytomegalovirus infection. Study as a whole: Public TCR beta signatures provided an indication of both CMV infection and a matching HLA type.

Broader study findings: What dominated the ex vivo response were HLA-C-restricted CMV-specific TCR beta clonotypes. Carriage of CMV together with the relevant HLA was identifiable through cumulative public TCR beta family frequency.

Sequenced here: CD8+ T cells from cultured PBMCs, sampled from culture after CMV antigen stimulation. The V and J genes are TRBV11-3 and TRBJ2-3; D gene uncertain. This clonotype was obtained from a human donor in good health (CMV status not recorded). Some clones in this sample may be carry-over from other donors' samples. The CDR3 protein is CASSLEGTAADTQYF. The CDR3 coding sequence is TGTGCCAGCAGCTTAGAGGGCACGGCCGCAGATACGCAGTATTTT. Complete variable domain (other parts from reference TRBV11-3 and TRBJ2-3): EAGVVQSPRYKIIEKKQPVAFWCNPISGHNTLYWYLQNLGQGPELLIRYENEEAVDDSQLPKDRFSAERLKGVDSTLKIQPAELGDSAVYLCASSLEGTAADTQYFGPGTRLTVL.